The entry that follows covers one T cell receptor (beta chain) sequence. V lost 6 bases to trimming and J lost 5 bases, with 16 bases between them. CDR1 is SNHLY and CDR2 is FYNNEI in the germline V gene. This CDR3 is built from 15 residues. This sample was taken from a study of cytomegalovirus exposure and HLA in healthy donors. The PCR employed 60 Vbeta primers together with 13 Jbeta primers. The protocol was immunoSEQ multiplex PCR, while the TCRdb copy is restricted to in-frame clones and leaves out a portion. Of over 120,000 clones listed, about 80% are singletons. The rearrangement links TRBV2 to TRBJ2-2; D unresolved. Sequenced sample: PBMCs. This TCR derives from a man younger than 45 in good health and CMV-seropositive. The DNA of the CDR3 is TGTGCCAGCAGGTACACCTCTATGAGGACCGGGGAGCTGTTTTTT. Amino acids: CASRYTSMRTGELFF.